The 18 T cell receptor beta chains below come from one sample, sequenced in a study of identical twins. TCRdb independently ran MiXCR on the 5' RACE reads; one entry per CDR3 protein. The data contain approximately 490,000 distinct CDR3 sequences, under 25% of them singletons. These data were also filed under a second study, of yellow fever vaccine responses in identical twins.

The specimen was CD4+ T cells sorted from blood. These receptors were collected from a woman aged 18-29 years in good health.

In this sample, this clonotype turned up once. This CDR3 is CASSLSGLGGQGTDNYGYTF. DNA for the CDR3: TGTGCCAGCAGTTTATCGGGGCTCGGGGGACAGGGGACTGATAACTATGGCTACACCTTC. The V gene is TRBV27, the J gene TRBJ1-2; TRBD1 matches at 10 bases. V gave up 0 bases and J gave up 1 base; unmatched junction bases: 14. Germline V lookup: CDR1 MNHEY, CDR2 SMNVEV (reference sequence). This CDR3 has 20 amino acids.

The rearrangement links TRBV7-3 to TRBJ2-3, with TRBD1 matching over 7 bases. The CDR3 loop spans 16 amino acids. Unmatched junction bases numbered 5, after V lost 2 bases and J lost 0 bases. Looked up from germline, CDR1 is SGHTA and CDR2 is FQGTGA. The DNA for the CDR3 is TGTGCCAGCAGCTTATGGCCGACAGGGAGCACAGATACGCAGTATTTT. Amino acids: CASSLWPTGSTDTQYF.

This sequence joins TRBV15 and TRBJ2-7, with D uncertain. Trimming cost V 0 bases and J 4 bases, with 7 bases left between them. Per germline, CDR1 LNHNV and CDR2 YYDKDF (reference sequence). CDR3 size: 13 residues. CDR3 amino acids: CATSREVDYEQYF. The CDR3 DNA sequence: TGTGCCACCAGCAGAGAGGTTGATTACGAGCAGTACTTC.

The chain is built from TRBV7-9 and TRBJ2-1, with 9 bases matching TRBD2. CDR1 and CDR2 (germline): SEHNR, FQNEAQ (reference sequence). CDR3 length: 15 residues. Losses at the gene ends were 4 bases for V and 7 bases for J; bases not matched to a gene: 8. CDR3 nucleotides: TGTGCCAGCAGCTGGAGCGGGGGGCCATCGAATGAGCAGTTCTTC. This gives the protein CASSWSGGPSNEQFF.

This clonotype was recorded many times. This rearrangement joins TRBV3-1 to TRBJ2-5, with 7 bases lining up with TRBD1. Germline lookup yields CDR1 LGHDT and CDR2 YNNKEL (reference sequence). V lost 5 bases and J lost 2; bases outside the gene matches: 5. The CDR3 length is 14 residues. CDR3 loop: CASSLRTGQETQYF. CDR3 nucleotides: TGTGCCAGCAGCTTACGGACAGGTCAAGAGACCCAGTACTTC.

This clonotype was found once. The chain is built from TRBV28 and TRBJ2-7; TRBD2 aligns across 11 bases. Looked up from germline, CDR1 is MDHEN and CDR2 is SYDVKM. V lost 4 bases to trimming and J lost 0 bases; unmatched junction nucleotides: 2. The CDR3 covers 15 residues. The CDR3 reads CASSSTSGASYEQYF. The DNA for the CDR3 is TGTGCCAGCAGTTCGACTAGCGGGGCCTCCTACGAGCAGTACTTC.

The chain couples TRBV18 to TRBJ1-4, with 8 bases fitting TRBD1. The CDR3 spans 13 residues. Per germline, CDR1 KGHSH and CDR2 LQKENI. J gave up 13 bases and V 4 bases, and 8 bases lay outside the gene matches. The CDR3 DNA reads TGTGCCAGCTCACAAAGACAGGGGCACGGACTGTTTTTT. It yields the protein CASSQRQGHGLFF.

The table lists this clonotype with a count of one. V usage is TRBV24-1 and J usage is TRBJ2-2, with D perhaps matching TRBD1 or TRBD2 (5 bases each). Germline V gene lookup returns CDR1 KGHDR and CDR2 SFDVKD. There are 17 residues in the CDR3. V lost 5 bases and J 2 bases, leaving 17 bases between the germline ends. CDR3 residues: CATSAPVGPSNTGELFF. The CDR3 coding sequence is TGTGCCACCAGTGCCCCCGTGGGACCTAGTAACACCGGGGAGCTGTTTTTT.

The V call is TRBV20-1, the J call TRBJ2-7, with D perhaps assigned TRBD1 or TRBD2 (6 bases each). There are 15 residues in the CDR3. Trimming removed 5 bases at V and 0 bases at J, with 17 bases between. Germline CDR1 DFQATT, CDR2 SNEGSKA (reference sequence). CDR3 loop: CSAQPYGGTSYEQYF. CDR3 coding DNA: TGCAGTGCTCAACCGTACGGGGGCACCTCCTACGAGCAGTACTTC.

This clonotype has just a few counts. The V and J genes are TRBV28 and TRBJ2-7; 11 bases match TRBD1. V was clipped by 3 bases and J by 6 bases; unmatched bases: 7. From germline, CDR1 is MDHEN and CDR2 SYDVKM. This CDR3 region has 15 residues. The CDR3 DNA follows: TGTGCCAGCAGTTTGCCCGGGACAGGGGGTACCGAGCAGTACTTC. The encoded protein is CASSLPGTGGTEQYF.

The CDR3 DNA sequence: TGCAGTGCTATCCTTGGGCCGGATACGCAGTATTTT. Translating gives CSAILGPDTQYF. This chain uses TRBV20-1 with TRBJ2-3, with D uncertain. The CDR3 sequence is 12 residues long. Between the trimmed V and J ends, which lost 4 bases and 6 bases, there was a span of 11 bases. CDR1 and CDR2 from the germline V gene are DFQATT and SNEGSKA (reference sequence).

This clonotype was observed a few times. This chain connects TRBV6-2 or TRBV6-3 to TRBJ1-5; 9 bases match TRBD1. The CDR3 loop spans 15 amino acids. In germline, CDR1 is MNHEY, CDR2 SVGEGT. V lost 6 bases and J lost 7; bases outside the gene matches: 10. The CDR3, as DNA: TGTGCCAGCAGCACTACCGGGACAGGGAGGCAGCCCCAGCATTTT. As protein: CASSTTGTGRQPQHF.

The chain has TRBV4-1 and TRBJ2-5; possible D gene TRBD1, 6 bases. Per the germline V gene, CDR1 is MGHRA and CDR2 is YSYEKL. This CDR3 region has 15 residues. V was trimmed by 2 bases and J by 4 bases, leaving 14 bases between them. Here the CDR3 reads CASSQKGVSGETQYF. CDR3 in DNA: TGCGCCAGCAGCCAAAAGGGGGTTTCAGGAGAGACCCAGTACTTC.

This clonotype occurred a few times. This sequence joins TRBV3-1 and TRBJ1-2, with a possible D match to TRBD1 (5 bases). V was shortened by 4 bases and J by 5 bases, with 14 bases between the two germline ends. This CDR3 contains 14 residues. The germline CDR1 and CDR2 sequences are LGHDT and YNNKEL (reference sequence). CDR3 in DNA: TGTGCCAGCAGCCCAGAAGCAGGGCTATATGGCTACACCTTC. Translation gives CASSPEAGLYGYTF.

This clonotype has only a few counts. CDR3 protein: CAISVGTGSYEQYF. The CDR3 region has the DNA TGTGCCATCAGTGTGGGGACGGGGTCCTACGAGCAGTACTTC. The rearrangement links TRBV10-3 to TRBJ2-7; TRBD1 or TRBD2 may be the D gene (5 bases each). V dropped 4 bases and J dropped 1 base, with 11 bases sitting between them. This CDR3 has 14 amino acids. The germline V gene has CDR1 ENHRY and CDR2 SYGVKD.

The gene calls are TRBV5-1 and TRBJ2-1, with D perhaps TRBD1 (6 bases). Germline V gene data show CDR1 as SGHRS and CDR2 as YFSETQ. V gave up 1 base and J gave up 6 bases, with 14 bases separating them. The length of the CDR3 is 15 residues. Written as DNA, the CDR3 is TGCGCCAGCAGCTTGTCAGGGGTCCCCGCCAATGAGCAGTTCTTC. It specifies CASSLSGVPANEQFF.

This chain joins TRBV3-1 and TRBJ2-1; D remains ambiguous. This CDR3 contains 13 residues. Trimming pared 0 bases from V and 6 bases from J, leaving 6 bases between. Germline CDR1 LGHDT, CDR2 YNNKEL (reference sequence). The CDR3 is CASSQDRFNEQFF. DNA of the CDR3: TGTGCCAGCAGCCAAGACCGATTCAATGAGCAGTTCTTC.

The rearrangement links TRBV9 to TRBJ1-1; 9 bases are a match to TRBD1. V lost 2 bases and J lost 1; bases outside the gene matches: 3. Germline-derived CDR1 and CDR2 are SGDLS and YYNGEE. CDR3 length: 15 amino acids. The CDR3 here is CASSVRTGANTEAFF. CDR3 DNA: TGTGCCAGCAGCGTTAGGACAGGGGCGAACACTGAAGCTTTCTTT.